Listed below are T cell receptor beta chains from one sample, sequenced in a study of human T cells and chemical hapten exposure. One entry per CDR3 protein results from TCRdb running MiXCR on the RACE reads. The sample has just over 95,000 distinct CDR3 sequences, 27% seen once. The sequencing used whole blood, collected in connection with sensitization to the hapten diphenylcyclopropenone (DPC). The receptor source for this set is a man between 40 and 49 years old with alopecia areata. Some clones in this sample may be carry-over from other donors' samples. The CDR3 runs from the conserved cysteine through the conserved F or W. The order of the fields is CDR3 DNA, CDR3 protein, J gene, D gene, V gene, clone size. The D gene is left open where the match is weak. Part of the rows lack a size; the others show once, few, many or a class for expanded clones.

DNA: TGTGCCAGCAGTGCTCTGAGCTCAAACTATAATTCACCCCTCCACTTT
CDR3: CASSALSSNYNSPLHF
J: TRBJ1-6
D: .
V: TRBV6-4
size: .

DNA: TGCGCCAGCAGCCAAGAAACGCGCAGGGTGGGCCCCGGGGCTAACACTGAAGCTTTCTTT
CDR3: CASSQETRRVGPGANTEAFF
J: TRBJ1-1
D: .
V: TRBV4-1
size: .

DNA: TGTGCCAGCAGCGTAGTTACGGGTAATCTGGATACGCAGTATTTT
CDR3: CASSVVTGNLDTQYF
J: TRBJ2-3
D: .
V: TRBV9
size: .

DNA: TGCGCCAGCAGCCAAGATAGAGGTCCTAACAATGAGCAGTTCTTC
CDR3: CASSQDRGPNNEQFF
J: TRBJ2-1
D: .
V: TRBV4-3
size: .

DNA: TGCAGCGGGGGGAACCACGAGCAGTACTTC
CDR3: CSGGNHEQYF
J: TRBJ2-7
D: .
V: TRBV29-1
size: few

DNA: TGTGCCAGCAGTCTATCATGGGGCACTGAAGCTTTCTTT
CDR3: CASSLSWGTEAFF
J: TRBJ1-1
D: .
V: TRBV27
size: .

DNA: TGCAGCGTTCGGGGGAGGTCTAGCACAGATACGCAGTATTTT
CDR3: CSVRGRSSTDTQYF
J: TRBJ2-3
D: .
V: TRBV29-1
size: few

DNA: TGTGCCACCGGACTTCTCACAGATACGCAGTATTTT
CDR3: CATGLLTDTQYF
J: TRBJ2-3
D: .
V: TRBV28
size: .

DNA: TGTGCCAGCAGCCCGAGGGGGACTAGCGAGCAGTACTTC
CDR3: CASSPRGTSEQYF
J: TRBJ2-7
D: TRBD2
V: TRBV14
size: .

DNA: TGTGCCACCAGTGATTTGGGCGGGAGGATCGCAGATACGCAGTATTTT
CDR3: CATSDLGGRIADTQYF
J: TRBJ2-3
D: TRBD2
V: TRBV24-1
size: few

DNA: TGCAGCGTCGGACAGGGCCTAGGCGAGCAGTACTTC
CDR3: CSVGQGLGEQYF
J: TRBJ2-7
D: TRBD1
V: TRBV29-1
size: .

DNA: TGCAGCGTTGGAGGGGTCACGAACACTGAAGCTTTCTTT
CDR3: CSVGGVTNTEAFF
J: TRBJ1-1
D: .
V: TRBV29-1
size: .

DNA: TGTGCCAGCTCACCACCGGCAGGCCGAAGGAACACTGAAGCTTTCTTT
CDR3: CASSPPAGRRNTEAFF
J: TRBJ1-1
D: .
V: TRBV18
size: .

DNA: TGTGCCAGCAGCAAAGCGGACCTCTCCTACAATGAGCAGTTCTTC
CDR3: CASSKADLSYNEQFF
J: TRBJ2-1
D: .
V: TRBV21-1
size: many

DNA: TGTGCCAGCAGTTTCTCTCCAGGGAAGACTGAAGCTTTCTTT
CDR3: CASSFSPGKTEAFF
J: TRBJ1-1
D: .
V: TRBV27
size: .

DNA: TGTGCCAGCACCCGAGTCCGGACAGGGGACTATGGCTACACCTTC
CDR3: CASTRVRTGDYGYTF
J: TRBJ1-2
D: TRBD1
V: TRBV12-3/TRBV12-4
size: few

DNA: TGTGCCAGCAGCCAAGCGTTGGGACAGGGGGCTAGGACGCAGTATTTT
CDR3: CASSQALGQGARTQYF
J: TRBJ2-3
D: TRBD1
V: TRBV14
size: .

DNA: TGTGCCAGCAGCCAAGAGACGTACGGACTAGCGGGAAAAATGGATACGCAGTATTTT
CDR3: CASSQETYGLAGKMDTQYF
J: TRBJ2-3
D: TRBD2
V: TRBV14
size: .

DNA: TGCGCCAGCAGCCACGGCGCAGGGTACGCCGGGGAGCTGTTTTTT
CDR3: CASSHGAGYAGELFF
J: TRBJ2-2
D: .
V: TRBV4-3
size: .

DNA: TGTGCCAGCAGCCCGTTCCCGGGAAGCTCCTACGAGCAGTACTTC
CDR3: CASSPFPGSSYEQYF
J: TRBJ2-7
D: .
V: TRBV11-2
size: few

DNA: TGTGCCAGCAGTTTAGATAGCAGCTATTCACCCCTCCACTTT
CDR3: CASSLDSSYSPLHF
J: TRBJ1-6
D: .
V: TRBV12-3/TRBV12-4
size: .

DNA: TGTGCCAGCAGCTTAGTCCCCGGCCCCGCAGACACGCAGTATTTT
CDR3: CASSLVPGPADTQYF
J: TRBJ2-3
D: .
V: TRBV7-8
size: .

DNA: TGTGCCAGCAGTTATTCCGTAGCGGGAGGGTGGACCGGGGAGCTGTTTTTT
CDR3: CASSYSVAGGWTGELFF
J: TRBJ2-2
D: TRBD2
V: TRBV6-5
size: few

DNA: TGTGCCAGCTCACCAAGGACAAACCAAGAGACCCAGTACTTC
CDR3: CASSPRTNQETQYF
J: TRBJ2-5
D: .
V: TRBV18
size: once

DNA: TGTGCCAGCGGGAACTCTGGAAACACCATATATTTT
CDR3: CASGNSGNTIYF
J: TRBJ1-3
D: .
V: TRBV6-6
size: .

DNA: TGCAGTGCGGAGCTGGGGGGTCTGCAAGAGACCCAGTACTTC
CDR3: CSAELGGLQETQYF
J: TRBJ2-5
D: .
V: TRBV20-1
size: .

DNA: TGCAGTGCTAGTGAGGGGGCGAGGGGTAATCCGCCCCAGCATTTT
CDR3: CSASEGARGNPPQHF
J: TRBJ1-5
D: TRBD1
V: TRBV20-1
size: few

DNA: TGTGCCATCGGGCCAGCGACTAGCTCCTACGAGCAGTACTTC
CDR3: CAIGPATSSYEQYF
J: TRBJ2-7
D: .
V: TRBV10-3
size: .

DNA: TGTGCCAGCAGGGCCGGGGACAGTTACATATGGGGCTACACCTTC
CDR3: CASRAGDSYIWGYTF
J: TRBJ1-2
D: TRBD1
V: TRBV6-6
size: few

DNA: TGTGCCATCAGTGAGTCGGCTCGGACTAGCGGGCCAAACTCCTACAATGAGCAGTTCTTC
CDR3: CAISESARTSGPNSYNEQFF
J: TRBJ2-1
D: TRBD2
V: TRBV10-3
size: .

DNA: TGTGCCAGCAGTCCACGGACAGGGGCTGCCACTGAAGCTTTCTTT
CDR3: CASSPRTGAATEAFF
J: TRBJ1-1
D: TRBD1
V: TRBV27
size: .

DNA: TGTGCCAGCAGTTTGCCGGACGGGAGCACAGATACGCAGTATTTT
CDR3: CASSLPDGSTDTQYF
J: TRBJ2-3
D: .
V: TRBV12-3/TRBV12-4
size: few

DNA: TGTGCCAGCAGCGTAGGGGGGTCCCGATCCTACGAGCAGTACTTC
CDR3: CASSVGGSRSYEQYF
J: TRBJ2-7
D: .
V: TRBV9
size: many

DNA: TGTGCCAGCAGTTTACTTGCTAAGGGCAGGAAGAACACTGAAGCTTTCTTT
CDR3: CASSLLAKGRKNTEAFF
J: TRBJ1-1
D: .
V: TRBV28
size: few

DNA: TGTGCCAGCAGCTTTGGACAGCAAGAGACCCAGTACTTC
CDR3: CASSFGQQETQYF
J: TRBJ2-5
D: .
V: TRBV7-2
size: few

DNA: TGCAGTGCTAGAGATCCTAGGGTAGCGGGAGGGATAGAGACCCAGTACTTC
CDR3: CSARDPRVAGGIETQYF
J: TRBJ2-5
D: TRBD2
V: TRBV20-1
size: .

DNA: TGTGCCAGCACCCCTACCTCGGCTGGGATCTACGAGCAGTACTTC
CDR3: CASTPTSAGIYEQYF
J: TRBJ2-7
D: .
V: TRBV12-3/TRBV12-4
size: .

DNA: TGCGCCAGCAGGGAGGATAGTGAGCAGTTCTTC
CDR3: CASREDSEQFF
J: TRBJ2-1
D: .
V: TRBV10-2
size: once

DNA: TGCGCCAGCATTAGGGACAGTTATAGCAATCAGCCCCAGCATTTT
CDR3: CASIRDSYSNQPQHF
J: TRBJ1-5
D: TRBD1
V: TRBV23-1
size: few

DNA: TGTGCCAGCAGTGTTTTGACACCCCCTCAGCCCCAGCATTTT
CDR3: CASSVLTPPQPQHF
J: TRBJ1-5
D: .
V: TRBV2
size: .

DNA: TGTGCCAGCAGCTCCCCGGGGGGGCTCACAGATACGCAGTATTTT
CDR3: CASSSPGGLTDTQYF
J: TRBJ2-3
D: TRBD2
V: TRBV12-3/TRBV12-4
size: few

DNA: TGTGCCAGCAGCGTAGGGGCTAACTACGAGCAGTACTTC
CDR3: CASSVGANYEQYF
J: TRBJ2-7
D: .
V: TRBV9
size: .

DNA: TGTGCCAGCAGCTCCTCACGGGACTCATCCTACAATGAGCAGTTCTTC
CDR3: CASSSSRDSSYNEQFF
J: TRBJ2-1
D: .
V: TRBV7-9
size: few

DNA: TGTGCCAGCAGTTATGGCCCAGACAGTACCAATTCACCCCTCCACTTT
CDR3: CASSYGPDSTNSPLHF
J: TRBJ1-6
D: .
V: TRBV6-5
size: .